This TCR beta chain was identified in a study of T cells in Graves' hyperthyroidism and ophthalmopathy (dated by TCRdb to 2018 to 2020). About the study as a whole: Peripheral blood samples were taken at initial diagnosis, before any treatment was given. An independent validation cohort of 18 to 20 hyperthyroidism patients and more than 15 patients who later progressed to ophthalmopathy tested prospective prediction of ophthalmopathy. The 100 discovery patients were divided at random into training and test sets in a 7:3 ratio. Once sampling was done, hyperthyroidism patients were given methimazole at a starting dose of 30 mg daily, whereas ophthalmopathy patients were given high-dose intravenous methylprednisolone. TCR Vbeta CDR3 sequencing of 120 to 150 peripheral blood samples (under 45 ophthalmopathy, about 80 hyperthyroidism and about 17 progressor patients) is reported in the paper. In about six Graves' hyperthyroidism patients, the study also compared T-cell repertoires from thyroid tissue with T-cell repertoires from blood. TCR V-J signatures able to tell the groups apart were searched for in a discovery cohort of approximately 95 patients, of whom around 42 had Graves' ophthalmopathy and 57 had stable Graves' hyperthyroidism. Study-wide conclusions, independent of this receptor: In validation, the model predicted progression to ophthalmopathy a median of 6.5 months before onset, with roughly 70% sensitivity and nearly 75% specificity. Most expanded thyroid clonotypes (frequency above 0.001) were also detected in blood, suggesting blood repertoires may reflect thyroid immune responses. Ophthalmopathy was separated from stable hyperthyroidism by a 13 V-J signature model, with around 90% sensitivity and about 81% specificity obtained in cross-validation and 80%/75% obtained in testing. No statistical method was used to set the sample size in advance, and investigators knew the group allocation.

On this clonotype itself: Its antigen remains unidentified. No clone much larger than this one lies a single base away; base qualities are absent.

CDR1 is given as WNHNN and CDR2 as SYGVQD, both from the germline V gene (reference sequence). From the cysteine up to the phenylalanine, the CDR3 has a length of 17 residues. Solely the CDR3 DNA is kept, with 51 bases framed from the first base. TCR beta CDR3 regions were amplified from RNA transcripts. The TCR CDR3 was subjected to a first round of RT-PCR using the HTBI primer set and the Qiagen OneStep RT-PCR kit. A second multiplex PCR round built the libraries, followed by size selection and purification. The libraries were sequenced on an Illumina HiSeq2000 using paired-end 100 bp reads. The authors' analysis ran thus. SOAPnuke was used to process the raw data, removing reads that contained adapters or uncalled bases, had a mean Phred below 15, or lacked an exact match to the constant primer or identifier. High-quality paired reads were merged with COPE v1.2.5, and unique nucleotide sequences were defined as clonotypes. MiTCR v1.1 was used to align the clonotypes against IMGT TRBV, TRBD and TRBJ reference segments. Only V-J combinations with frequency above 0.0001, covering about 99% of repertoires, were analysed. A TCS score was defined as the ratio between F50 (clonal expansion) and ExV (chaos), using BLOSUM62-based TCRdist between CDR3 peptides within each V-J. Welch's t-statistics and random forest reduced 450 to 600 V-J features to 10 to 15, which were used in a naive Bayes classifier (R e1071). Thyroid-blood repertoire similarity was quantified with the Morisita-Horn index. TCRdb trimmed the raw reads at Q25, called clones with MiXCR and kept productive beta chains. Merged by CDR3 protein, the rows form single entries marked with the most common genes and DNA. Clone size and V and J calls follow TCRdb, not the original study. For this sample there are around 760,000 distinct CDR3 sequences; roughly a third appear just once. The ten largest clones represent more than 25% of the sample.

A patient counted as having stable Graves' hyperthyroidism if no progression to ophthalmopathy occurred over 18 months of follow-up. Hyperthyroidism patients were newly diagnosed, with disease duration under 2 months, and aged 18 to 65 years. Any patient with an uncontrolled infection, another autoimmune disease, pregnancy or lactation was excluded. Clinical symptoms, serum thyroxine and TRAb, thyroid ultrasound, and orbital computed tomography formed the basis for the diagnoses. PBMCs were isolated from about 10 ml of fresh peripheral blood by Ficoll-Paque density gradient centrifugation. Total RNA was extracted with Trizol reagent, and quality was checked on an Agilent 2100 Bioanalyzer.

The V and J segments used are TRBV10-1 and TRBJ2-7; a stretch of 12 junction bases matches TRBD1. The J call may not be correct, given that the DNA end is closer to TRBJ2-1. The sequenced sample consisted of blood. The TCR originated in a woman aged 40 to 50 with Graves' hyperthyroidism. Read as DNA, the sequence is TGCGCCAGCAGTGAGATGGGACAGGGGGCTTCGGGCAATGAGCAGTTCTTC. This is translated as CASSEMGQGASGNEQFF.